This T cell receptor (beta chain) was retrieved from a study of T-cell memory formation after mild COVID-19. On the study more broadly: Largely donor-specific sequence clusters came from two donors.

The germline gives CDR1 SGHTA, CDR2 FQGNSA. The CDR3 extends over 18 amino acids. With V trimmed by 2 bases and J by 1 base, 8 bases remained unmatched. This clonotype was seen a single time. What it binds is not known. General observations from the study: Of the contracting clones, CD4+ ones lay mainly in CM and EM, and CD8+ ones in EMRA.

TCRdb called the 5' RACE reads again in MiXCR, with one record for every CDR3 protein. The sample consists of some 450,000 distinct CDR3 sequences, roughly 20% of them appearing once. The sequenced sample was PBMCs or a T cell subset sorted from them (not recorded which). The V and J genes are TRBV7-2 and TRBJ2-1; 10 bases line up with TRBD2. The receptor was isolated from an adult woman who had mild COVID-19 (a few samples of this study predate the infection). Cell type and time point are not known. The CDR3 protein is CASSLTALAGESYNEQFF. The DNA for the CDR3 is TGTGCCAGCAGCTTAACAGCGCTAGCGGGAGAGTCCTACAATGAGCAGTTCTTC.